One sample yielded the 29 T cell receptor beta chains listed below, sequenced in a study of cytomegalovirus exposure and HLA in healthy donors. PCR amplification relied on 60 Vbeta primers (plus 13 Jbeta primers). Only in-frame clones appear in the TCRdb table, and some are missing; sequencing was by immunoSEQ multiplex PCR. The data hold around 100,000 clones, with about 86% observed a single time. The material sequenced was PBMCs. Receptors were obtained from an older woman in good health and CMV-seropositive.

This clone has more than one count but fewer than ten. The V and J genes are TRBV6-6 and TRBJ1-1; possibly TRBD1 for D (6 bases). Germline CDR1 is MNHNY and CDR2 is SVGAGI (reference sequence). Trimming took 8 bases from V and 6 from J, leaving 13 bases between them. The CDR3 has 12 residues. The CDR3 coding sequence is TGTGCCAGCGGACAGCGATCCGCTGAAGCTTTCTTT. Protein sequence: CASGQRSAEAFF.

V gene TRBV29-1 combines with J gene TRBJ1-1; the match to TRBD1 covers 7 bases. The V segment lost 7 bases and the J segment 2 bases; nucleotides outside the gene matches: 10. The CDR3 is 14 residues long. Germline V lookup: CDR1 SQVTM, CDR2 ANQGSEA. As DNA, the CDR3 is TGCAGCGCTTCCCCGGGACAGATCAACACTGAAGCTTTCTTT. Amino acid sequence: CSASPGQINTEAFF. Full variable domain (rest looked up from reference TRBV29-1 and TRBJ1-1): SAVISQKPSRDICQRGTSLTIQCQVDSQVTMMFWYRQQPGQSLTLIATANQGSEATYESGFVIDKFPISRPNLTFSTLTVSNMSPEDSSIYLCSASPGQINTEAFFGQGTRLTVV.

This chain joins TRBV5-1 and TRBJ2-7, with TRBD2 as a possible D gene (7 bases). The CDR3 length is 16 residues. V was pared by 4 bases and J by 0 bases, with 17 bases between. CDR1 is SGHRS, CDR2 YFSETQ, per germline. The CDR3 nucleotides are TGCGCCAGCAGCCTGGGGGCTAGCGGAGCCTCCTACGAGCAGTACTTC. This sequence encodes CASSLGASGASYEQYF.

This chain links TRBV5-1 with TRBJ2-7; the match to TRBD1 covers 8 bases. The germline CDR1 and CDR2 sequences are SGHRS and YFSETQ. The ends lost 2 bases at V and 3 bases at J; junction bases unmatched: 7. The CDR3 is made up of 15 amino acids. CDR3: CASSFSGQGGYEQYF. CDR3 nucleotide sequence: TGCGCCAGCAGCTTCTCCGGACAGGGCGGCTACGAGCAGTACTTC. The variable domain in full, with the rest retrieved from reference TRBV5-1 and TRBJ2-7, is KAGVTQTPRYLIKTRGQQVTLSCSPISGHRSVSWYQQTPGQGLQFLFEYFSETQRNKGNFPGRFSGRQFSNSRSEMNVSTLELGDSALYLCASSFSGQGGYEQYFGPGTRLTVT.

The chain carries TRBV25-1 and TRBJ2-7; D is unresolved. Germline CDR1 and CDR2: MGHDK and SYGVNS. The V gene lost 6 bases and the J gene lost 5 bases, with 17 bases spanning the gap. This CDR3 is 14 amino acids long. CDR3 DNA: TGTGCCAGCAGCCGACTTCGGTCACCCCACGAGCAGTACTTC. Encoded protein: CASSRLRSPHEQYF.

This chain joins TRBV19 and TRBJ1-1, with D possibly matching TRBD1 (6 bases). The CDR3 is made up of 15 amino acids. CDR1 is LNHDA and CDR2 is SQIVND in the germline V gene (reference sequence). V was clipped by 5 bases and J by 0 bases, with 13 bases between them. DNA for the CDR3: TGTGCCAGTAGTCTTCAAGGACAGTTGAACACTGAAGCTTTCTTT. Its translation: CASSLQGQLNTEAFF.

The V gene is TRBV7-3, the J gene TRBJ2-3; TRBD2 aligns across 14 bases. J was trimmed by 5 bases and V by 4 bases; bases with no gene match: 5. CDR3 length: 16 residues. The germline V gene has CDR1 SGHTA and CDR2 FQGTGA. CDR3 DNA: TGTGCCAGCAGCTCGGGACTAGCGGGAGATAGAGATACGCAGTATTTT. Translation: CASSSGLAGDRDTQYF.

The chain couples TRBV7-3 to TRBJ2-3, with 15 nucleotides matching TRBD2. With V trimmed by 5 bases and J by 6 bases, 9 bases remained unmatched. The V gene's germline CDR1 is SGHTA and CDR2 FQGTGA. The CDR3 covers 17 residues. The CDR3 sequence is CASSVGTSGRSRDTQYF. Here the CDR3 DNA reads TGTGCCAGCAGCGTCGGGACTAGCGGGAGGTCGCGGGATACGCAGTATTTT.

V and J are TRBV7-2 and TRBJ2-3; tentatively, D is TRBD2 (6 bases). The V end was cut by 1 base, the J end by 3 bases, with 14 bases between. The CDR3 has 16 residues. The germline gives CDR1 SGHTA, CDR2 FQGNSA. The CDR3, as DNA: TGTGCCAGCAGCTTAGGTATTAGCGGACCAACAGATACGCAGTATTTT. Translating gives CASSLGISGPTDTQYF. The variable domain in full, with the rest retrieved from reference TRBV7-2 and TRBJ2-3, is GAGVSQSPSNKVTEKGKDVELRCDPISGHTALYWYRQSLGQGLEFLIYFQGNSAPDKSGLPSDRFSAERTGGSVSTLTIQRTQQEDSAVYLCASSLGISGPTDTQYFGPGTRLTVL.

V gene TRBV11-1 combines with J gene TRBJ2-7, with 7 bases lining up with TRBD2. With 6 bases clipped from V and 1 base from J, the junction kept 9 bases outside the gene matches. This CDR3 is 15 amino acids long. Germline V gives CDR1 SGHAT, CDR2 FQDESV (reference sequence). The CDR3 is CASSKSDGGSYEQYF. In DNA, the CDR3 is TGTGCCAGCAGTAAGTCTGACGGGGGGTCCTACGAGCAGTACTTC.

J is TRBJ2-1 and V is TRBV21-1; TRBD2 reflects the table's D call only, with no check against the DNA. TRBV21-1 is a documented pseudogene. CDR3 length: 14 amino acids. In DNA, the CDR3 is TGTGCCAGCCGGGGGACTAGCGGTTACAATGAGCAGTTCTTC. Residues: CASRGTSGYNEQFF.

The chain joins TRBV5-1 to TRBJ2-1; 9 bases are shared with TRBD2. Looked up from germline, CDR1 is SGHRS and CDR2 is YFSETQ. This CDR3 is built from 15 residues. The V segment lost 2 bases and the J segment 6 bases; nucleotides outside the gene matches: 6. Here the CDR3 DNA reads TGCGCCAGCAGCTTTATGGCGGGAGGGCCCAATGAGCAGTTCTTC. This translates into CASSFMAGGPNEQFF.

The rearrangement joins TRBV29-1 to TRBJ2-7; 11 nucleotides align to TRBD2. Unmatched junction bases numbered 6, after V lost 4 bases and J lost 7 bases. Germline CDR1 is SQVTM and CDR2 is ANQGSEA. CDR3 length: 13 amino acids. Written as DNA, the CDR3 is TGCAGCGTTGTTTCACTAGCGGGAGAAGAGCAGTACTTC. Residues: CSVVSLAGEEQYF.

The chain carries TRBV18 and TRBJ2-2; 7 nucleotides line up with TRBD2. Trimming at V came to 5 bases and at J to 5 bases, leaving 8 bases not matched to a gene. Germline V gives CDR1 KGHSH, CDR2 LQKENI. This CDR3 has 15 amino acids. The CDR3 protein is CASSFRLAVTGELFF. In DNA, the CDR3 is TGTGCCAGCTCATTTCGACTAGCTGTTACCGGGGAGCTGTTTTTT.

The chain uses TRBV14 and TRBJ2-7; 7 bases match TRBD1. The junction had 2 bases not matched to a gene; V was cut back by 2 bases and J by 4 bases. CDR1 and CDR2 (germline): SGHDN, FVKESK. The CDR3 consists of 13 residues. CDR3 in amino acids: CASSQLTGYEQYF. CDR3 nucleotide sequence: TGTGCCAGCAGCCAATTGACAGGGTACGAGCAGTACTTC.

The CDR3 DNA follows: TGCGCCAGCAGCCACCCCGGGACTAGCGGGAGGGCGGGATACAATGAGCAGTTCTTC. This sequence encodes CASSHPGTSGRAGYNEQFF. This chain joins TRBV4-3 and TRBJ2-1, with 16 bases fitting TRBD2. The junction had 9 bases not matched to a gene; V was cut back by 3 bases and J by 4 bases. Germline V lookup: CDR1 LGHNA, CDR2 YSLEER. This CDR3 comprises 19 residues.

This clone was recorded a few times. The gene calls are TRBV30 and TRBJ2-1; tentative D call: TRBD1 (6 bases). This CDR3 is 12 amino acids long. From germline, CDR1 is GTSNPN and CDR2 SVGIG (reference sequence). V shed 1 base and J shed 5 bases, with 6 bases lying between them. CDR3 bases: TGTGCCTGGAGTGCAGGGGACAATGAGCAGTTCTTC. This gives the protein CAWSAGDNEQFF.

The CDR3 spells CASSQLGQRNEQYF. In nucleotides, the CDR3 is TGCGCCAGCAGCCAACTGGGACAGCGTAACGAGCAGTACTTC. The chain has TRBV4-3 and TRBJ2-7, with TRBD1 identical over 7 bases. V gave up 2 bases and J gave up 5 bases; unmatched junction bases: 6. Germline V CDR1 and CDR2: LGHNA, YSLEER. The CDR3 covers 14 residues.

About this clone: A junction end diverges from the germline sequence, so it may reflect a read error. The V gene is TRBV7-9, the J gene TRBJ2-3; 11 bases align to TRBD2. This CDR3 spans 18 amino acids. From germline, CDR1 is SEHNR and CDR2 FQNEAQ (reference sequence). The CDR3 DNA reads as TGTTCCAGCAGCCTACCAAGCGGGACTAGCGGAGACACAGATACGCAGTATTTT. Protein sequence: CSSSLPSGTSGDTDTQYF. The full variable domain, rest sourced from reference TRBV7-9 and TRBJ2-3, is DTGVSQNPRHKITKRGQNVTFRCDPISEHNRLYWYRQTLGQGPEFLTYFQNEAQLEKSRLLSDRFSAERPKGSFSTLEIQRTEQGDSAMYLCSSSLPSGTSGDTDTQYFGPGTRLTVL.

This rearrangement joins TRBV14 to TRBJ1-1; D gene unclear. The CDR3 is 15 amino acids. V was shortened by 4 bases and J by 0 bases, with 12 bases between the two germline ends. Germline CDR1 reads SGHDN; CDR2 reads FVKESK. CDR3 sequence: CASSPLKGVNTEAFF. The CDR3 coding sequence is TGTGCCAGCAGCCCCCTCAAGGGAGTGAACACTGAAGCTTTCTTT.

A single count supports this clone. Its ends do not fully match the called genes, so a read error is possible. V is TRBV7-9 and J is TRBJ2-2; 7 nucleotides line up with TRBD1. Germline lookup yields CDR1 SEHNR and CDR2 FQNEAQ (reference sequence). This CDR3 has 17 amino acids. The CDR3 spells CSSSWTGSIPNTGELFF. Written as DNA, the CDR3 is TGTTCCAGCAGCTGGACAGGATCTATTCCGAACACCGGGGAGCTGTTTTTT.

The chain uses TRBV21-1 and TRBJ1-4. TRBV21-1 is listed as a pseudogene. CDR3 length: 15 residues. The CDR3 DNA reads TGTGCCAGCAGCAAAGGGGTGTCGGGGGATGAAAAACTGTTTTTT. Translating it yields CASSKGVSGDEKLFF.

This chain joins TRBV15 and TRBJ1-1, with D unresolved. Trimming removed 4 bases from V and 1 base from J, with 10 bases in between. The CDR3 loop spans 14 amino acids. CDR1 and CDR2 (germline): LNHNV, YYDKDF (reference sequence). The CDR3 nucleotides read TGTGCCACCAGCAAACAGTATTCGAACACTGAAGCTTTCTTT. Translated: CATSKQYSNTEAFF.

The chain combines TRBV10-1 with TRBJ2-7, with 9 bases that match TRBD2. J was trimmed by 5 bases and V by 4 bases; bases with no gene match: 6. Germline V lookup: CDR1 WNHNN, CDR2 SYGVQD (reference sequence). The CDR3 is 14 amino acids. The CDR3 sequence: CASSGLAGSHEQYF. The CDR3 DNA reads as TGCGCCAGCAGTGGGCTAGCGGGGTCACACGAGCAGTACTTC.

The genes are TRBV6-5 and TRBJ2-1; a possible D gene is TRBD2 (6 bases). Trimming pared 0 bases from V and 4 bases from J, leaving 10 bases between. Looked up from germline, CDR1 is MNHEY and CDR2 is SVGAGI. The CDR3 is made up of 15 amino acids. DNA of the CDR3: TGTGCCAGCAGTTACTCCGGAGGGCCTTACAATGAGCAGTTCTTC. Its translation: CASSYSGGPYNEQFF.

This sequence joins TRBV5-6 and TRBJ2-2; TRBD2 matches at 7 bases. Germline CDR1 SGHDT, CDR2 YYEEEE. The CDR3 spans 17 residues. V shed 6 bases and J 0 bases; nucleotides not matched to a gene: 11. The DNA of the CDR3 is TGTGCCAGCACCCTGACTAGCTTTGTCCCGAACACCGGGGAGCTGTTTTTT. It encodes CASTLTSFVPNTGELFF.

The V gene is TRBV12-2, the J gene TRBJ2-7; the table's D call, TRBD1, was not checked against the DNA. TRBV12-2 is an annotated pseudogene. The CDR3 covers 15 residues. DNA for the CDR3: TGTGCAAGTCGCCCGGGGACAGGGAGGCCCTACGAGCAGTACTTC. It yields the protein CASRPGTGRPYEQYF.

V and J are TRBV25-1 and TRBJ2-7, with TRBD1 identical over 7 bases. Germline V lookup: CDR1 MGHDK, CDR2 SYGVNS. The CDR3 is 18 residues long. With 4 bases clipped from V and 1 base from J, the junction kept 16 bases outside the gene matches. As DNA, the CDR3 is TGTGCCAGCAGTGGAGCAGGACCAATTACGGGACAGTCCTACGAGCAGTACTTC. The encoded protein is CASSGAGPITGQSYEQYF.

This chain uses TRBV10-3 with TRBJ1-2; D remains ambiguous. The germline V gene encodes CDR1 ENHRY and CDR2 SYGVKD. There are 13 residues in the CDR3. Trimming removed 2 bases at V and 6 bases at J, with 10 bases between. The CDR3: CAISEPDKHGYTF. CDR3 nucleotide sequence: TGTGCCATCAGTGAGCCAGATAAACATGGCTACACCTTC.